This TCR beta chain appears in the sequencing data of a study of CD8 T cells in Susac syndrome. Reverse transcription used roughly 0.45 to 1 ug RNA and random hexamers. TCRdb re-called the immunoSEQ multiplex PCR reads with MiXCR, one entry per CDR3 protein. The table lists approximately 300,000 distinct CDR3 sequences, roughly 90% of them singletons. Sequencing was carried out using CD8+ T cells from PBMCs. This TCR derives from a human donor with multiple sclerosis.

The CDR3 loop reads CASSLTGLRGYEQYF. CDR3 in DNA: TGCGCCAGCAGCTTGACGGGTCTACGGGGGTACGAGCAGTACTTC. This rearrangement joins TRBV5-1 to TRBJ2-7; a weak D match, TRBD2 (6 bases). Trimming left V 1 base short and J 4 bases short, with 15 bases between. Germline CDR1 and CDR2: SGHRS and YFSETQ. The CDR3 sequence is 15 residues long.